This T cell receptor (beta chain) was identified in a study of control samples from healthy donors and cancer patients. Sequencing was performed with immunoSEQ multiplex PCR; in TCRdb, only in-frame clones are kept and a portion is missing. The profile shows around 100,000 clones, about 88% of them singletons. The CDR3 runs to 15 residues. Germline V gene data show CDR1 as SGHVS and CDR2 as FQNEAQ. The germline V and J ends were trimmed by 2 bases and 0 bases, with 11 bases remaining between them. V usage is TRBV7-8 and J usage is TRBJ2-7; D remains unclear. Sequenced: blood. The clonotype was recovered from a woman aged 50 to 60 in good health. This chain's CDR3 is CASSLRQSSSYEQYF. CDR3 DNA: TGTGCCAGCAGCTTACGGCAGAGCAGCTCCTACGAGCAGTACTTC. The complete variable domain, with remaining parts taken from reference TRBV7-8 and TRBJ2-7, reads GAGVSQSPRYKVAKRGQDVALRCDPISGHVSLFWYQQALGQGPEFLTYFQNEAQLDKSGLPSDRFFAERPEGSVSTLKIQRTQQEDSAVYLCASSLRQSSSYEQYFGPGTRLTVT.